This T cell receptor beta chain came from a study of control samples from healthy donors and cancer patients. Method: immunoSEQ multiplex PCR; TCRdb's copy keeps in-frame clones and lacks some. This sample yields roughly 120,000 clones, of which approximately 91% are seen a single time; 7.8% belongs to the top ten. The clonotype originates from a woman between 18 and 29 years old in good health. The sample taken for sequencing was blood.

DNA for the CDR3: TGCGCCAGCAGCCAAACTACAGGGACACGTTCACCCCTCCACTTT. Translation gives CASSQTTGTRSPLHF. The chain couples TRBV4-3 to TRBJ1-6, with D perhaps TRBD1 (6 bases). Per the germline V gene, CDR1 is LGHNA and CDR2 is YSLEER. Trimming took off 2 bases at V and 9 bases at J, with 14 bases between the two ends. The CDR3 runs to 15 residues.